This is a list of T cell receptor beta chains from one sample in a study of cytotoxic CD8 clonotypes in ibrutinib-treated CLL. Assay used: immunoSEQ multiplex PCR; TCRdb lists only in-frame clones, some missing. The data hold 250,000 to 350,000 clones, with roughly 76% observed a single time. Here the sequenced sample was PBMCs, taken at disease progression, from a patient treated with ibrutinib. Receptor source: a human donor with chronic lymphocytic leukemia. Each CDR3 is given with its conserved first and last residue. The D gene is left open where the match is weak. The size entry is marked missing in some rows and otherwise reads once, few, many or a size class.

>few|TRBV18|NA|TRBJ1-1
CASSPPRGNAEAFF
>NA|TRBV6-5|NA|TRBJ1-4
CASILRALEGLFF
>NA|TRBV10-1|NA|TRBJ2-2
CASSESVTGELFF
>few|TRBV27|TRBD1|TRBJ2-7
CASRTGSASPYF
>NA|TRBV5-6|NA|TRBJ1-6
CASSLGRYNSPLHF
>NA|TRBV18|NA|TRBJ2-2
CASSPNREVGELFF
>NA|TRBV7-8|NA|TRBJ1-1
CASSPHSTGLIEAFF
>NA|TRBV7-6|NA|TRBJ2-7
CASSLETGPSSYEQYF
>NA|TRBV5-1|NA|TRBJ1-4
CASSLQISGGGEKLFF
>few|TRBV5-1|NA|TRBJ1-2
CASSLWPGAQDGYTF
>NA|TRBV9|TRBD2|TRBJ2-3
CASSVVSGGRFSTDTQYF
>NA|TRBV6-1|NA|TRBJ2-5
CASSDEILKVGGLRQETQYF
>NA|TRBV7-8|TRBD1|TRBJ2-7
CASSWGRGQGDEQYF
>NA|TRBV29-1|NA|TRBJ2-3
CSVAHGTTDTQYF
>NA|TRBV2|NA|TRBJ1-4
CASSVFRTNEKLFF
>NA|TRBV29-1|NA|TRBJ2-1
CSVALGADEQFF
>NA|TRBV9|NA|TRBJ2-1
CASSVARNEQFF
>once|TRBV7-9|NA|TRBJ2-1
CASSLVLTSINEQFF
>NA|TRBV5-4|TRBD1|TRBJ2-1
CASSSPGTGLYNEQFF
>NA|TRBV5-3|TRBD2|TRBJ2-1
CARSLVRAPGTSGRFSYNEQFF
>NA|TRBV4-2|TRBD1|TRBJ2-7
CASSRVPGQGTEQYF
>few|TRBV29-1|NA|TRBJ2-2
CSVAPGARAGELFF
>NA|TRBV7-5|NA|TRBJ2-1
CVRSSKQGAPYNEQFF
>NA|TRBV6-4|NA|TRBJ2-1
CASSEGAGGYEQFF
>NA|TRBV10-1|NA|TRBJ1-1
CASSDRGLAEAFF
>NA|TRBV10-2|TRBD1|TRBJ2-7
CASIRTGSSYEQYF
>NA|TRBV6-6|TRBD1|TRBJ2-5
CASNNNRGQETQYF
>NA|TRBV28|NA|TRBJ1-5
CASSFGQPQHF
>once|TRBV6-1|NA|TRBJ1-3
CASSSGPGNTIYF
>NA|TRBV4-1|NA|TRBJ1-6
CASSQGGRPAGNSPLHF
>NA|TRBV28|NA|TRBJ2-3
CASSLFGSSTDTQYF
>few|TRBV7-9|NA|TRBJ1-1
CASSHPTREAFF
>few|TRBV7-9|NA|TRBJ2-1
CASSLLANNEQFF
>NA|TRBV7-6|NA|TRBJ2-7
CASSDDIYEQYF
>NA|TRBV27|TRBD2|TRBJ2-7
CASGLADRYEQYF
>once|TRBV2|NA|TRBJ1-1
CAIYLNTEAFF
>few|TRBV7-9|NA|TRBJ1-6
CASSLGPLNSPLHF
>NA|TRBV5-1|NA|TRBJ2-2
CASSLDFFTGELFF
>few|TRBV7-3|NA|TRBJ2-5
CASSLQGWETQYF
>NA|TRBV29-1|NA|TRBJ1-1
CSVVVGNTEAFF
>NA|TRBV27|NA|TRBJ2-1
CASSGGWPNNEQFF
>few|TRBV9|NA|TRBJ2-5
CASSVSWGGETQYF
>once|TRBV5-1|TRBD1|TRBJ2-5
CASSLVGGRQETQYF
>NA|TRBV5-6|TRBD2|TRBJ2-7
CASGTSGTWTRPAYEQYF
>NA|TRBV6-4|TRBD1|TRBJ2-3
CANTPDRETDTQYF
>NA|TRBV4-1|TRBD1|TRBJ1-2
CASSPGTGNYGYTF
>NA|TRBV1|NA|TRBJ1-3
CTSSHPMSGNTIYF
>NA|TRBV9|NA|TRBJ2-5
CASSVGTRETQYF
>NA|TRBV10-1|TRBD1|TRBJ2-7
CASSEDQGAYEQYF
>NA|TRBV11-2|NA|TRBJ2-5
CASSLDLMGKTQYF
>NA|TRBV7-8|TRBD2|TRBJ2-7
CASSSGLAGGYEQYF
>once|TRBV19|NA|TRBJ1-2
CASSIVQGDYGYTF
>NA|TRBV27|TRBD1|TRBJ2-2
CASSRTGEWTGELFF